The 21 T cell receptor beta chains in this list originate from one sample, sequenced in a study of Ad26.COV2.S vaccination and SARS-CoV-2 variants. Here immunoSEQ multiplex PCR was the method, and the copy in TCRdb shows in-frame clones only, minus some. The data contain roughly 420,000 clones, approximately 90% of them singletons. Treatment meaning: some 19 received Ad26.COV2.S at low or high dose, single or two shots; a few received placebo; per-sample allocation not given. Sampling occurred on day 63 after the first vaccine or placebo injection. This sample comprised peripheral blood, obtained in a trial of Ad26.COV2.S vaccine versus placebo. These receptor sequences come from a person between 18 and 65 years old who received the Ad26.COV2.S COVID-19 vaccine or a placebo.

V usage is TRBV6-2 or TRBV6-3 and J usage is TRBJ2-2; D is tentatively TRBD1 or TRBD2 (5 bases each). V shed 5 bases and J shed 6 bases, with 13 bases lying between them. Germline V CDR1 and CDR2: MNHEY, SVGEGT. This CDR3 is 14 amino acids long. The CDR3 region has the DNA TGTGCCAGCAGTCCCGGGACCAGAGCCGGGGAGCTGTTTTTT. The encoded protein is CASSPGTRAGELFF.

J is TRBJ2-7 and V is TRBV27; TRBD2 matches at 10 bases. CDR3 length equals 15 residues. Germline CDR1 is MNHEY and CDR2 is SMNVEV (reference sequence). J was trimmed by 3 bases and V by 2 bases; bases with no gene match: 4. CDR3 nucleotide sequence: TGTGCCAGCAGTTTAGAGGCTAGCGGGAGCTACGAGCAGTACTTC. Its protein is CASSLEASGSYEQYF.

The chain links TRBV11-3 to TRBJ2-3; tentative D call: TRBD2 (6 bases). This CDR3 region has 14 residues. Germline V lookup: CDR1 SGHNT, CDR2 YENEEA. V shed 5 bases and J shed 4 bases, with 13 bases lying between them. In DNA form, the CDR3 reads TGTGCCAGCAGCGCGAGGAGCGGGCCAGATACGCAGTATTTT. This translates into CASSARSGPDTQYF.

V gene TRBV6-2 or TRBV6-3 combines with J gene TRBJ2-1; 16 positions agree with TRBD2. This CDR3 has 21 residues. CDR1 is MNHEY, CDR2 SVGEGT, per germline. V was clipped by 7 bases and J by 2 bases; unmatched bases: 17. In nucleotides, the CDR3 is TGTGCCAGCACCCCTACCTCCCCGGGACTAGCGGGGGGGTGGACCTACAATGAGCAGTTCTTC. Protein sequence: CASTPTSPGLAGGWTYNEQFF.

The chain recombines TRBV6-2 or TRBV6-3 with TRBJ1-4, with no clear D. The CDR3 sequence is 12 residues long. V lost 0 bases and J 5 bases, leaving 1 base between the germline ends. Germline V gene data show CDR1 as MNHEY and CDR2 as SVGEGT. This CDR3 reads CASSYSNEKLFF. CDR3 in DNA: TGTGCCAGCAGTTACTCGAATGAAAAACTGTTTTTT.

The chain recombines TRBV3-1 (or the pseudogene TRBV3-2) with TRBJ1-6; D ambiguous. V lost 3 bases, J lost 7 bases, and 10 bases lay in between. The CDR3 runs to 14 residues. Germline assignment: CDR1 LGHDT and CDR2 YNNKEL (reference sequence). This CDR3 is CASSHGGLNSPLHF. CDR3 nucleotides: TGTGCCAGCAGCCATGGAGGCCTCAATTCACCCCTCCACTTT.

This chain connects TRBV15 to TRBJ2-2, with 7 bases fitting TRBD1. This CDR3 has 15 amino acids. V lost 2 bases, J lost 8 bases, and 8 bases stayed unmatched. The germline gives CDR1 LNHNV, CDR2 YYDKDF (reference sequence). The DNA of the CDR3 is TGTGCCACCAGCAGAATTTACAGGGGAATTGGGGAGCTGTTTTTT. Its protein product is CATSRIYRGIGELFF.

The rearrangement links TRBV10-3 to TRBJ2-7; 8 bases are a match to TRBD1. Germline V gives CDR1 ENHRY, CDR2 SYGVKD. Trimming removed 7 bases from V and 4 bases from J; junction bases left unmatched: 6. This CDR3 has 13 amino acids. CDR3 sequence: CAITRDRIYEQYF. CDR3 bases: TGTGCCATCACGCGGGACAGGATATACGAGCAGTACTTC.

The sample holds one count of this clone. The chain carries TRBV27 and TRBJ2-2; no reliable D call. The CDR3 runs to 13 residues. Germline V gene sequence: CDR1 MNHEY, CDR2 SMNVEV (reference sequence). The germline V and J ends were trimmed by 2 bases and 1 base, with 2 bases remaining between them. The chain's CDR3 is CASSLLNTGELFF. The CDR3 coding sequence is TGTGCCAGCAGTTTACTGAACACCGGGGAGCTGTTTTTT.

The V call is TRBV7-2, the J call TRBJ2-1, with 7 bases identical to TRBD2. V was clipped by 0 bases and J by 2 bases; unmatched bases: 4. The CDR3 extends over 16 amino acids. In germline, CDR1 is SGHTA, CDR2 FQGNSA. CDR3: CASSLATGGTYNEQFF. For the CDR3, the DNA is TGTGCCAGCAGCTTAGCGACCGGGGGGACCTACAATGAGCAGTTCTTC.

The chain is built from TRBV2 and TRBJ2-7; 10 nucleotides align to TRBD1. Trimming cost V 6 bases and J 6 bases; bases outside gene matches: 8. CDR3 size: 14 residues. Germline CDR1 SNHLY, CDR2 FYNNEI. CDR3 bases: TGTGCCAGCAGCGACAGGGGGCGTCGATCCGAGCAGTACTTC. Translation gives CASSDRGRRSEQYF.

Note on this clone: The sample carries other DNA sequences with the same CDR3. The gene calls are TRBV3-1 (or the pseudogene TRBV3-2) and TRBJ2-7; D gene ambiguous. This CDR3 has 11 amino acids. Trimming removed 2 bases from V and 3 bases from J, with 2 bases in between. The V gene's germline CDR1 is LGHDT and CDR2 YNNKEL (reference sequence). The CDR3 loop reads CASSQYYEQYF. The CDR3 DNA follows: TGTGCCAGCAGCCAATACTACGAGCAGTACTTC.

The gene calls are TRBV7-9 and TRBJ2-7, with 9 bases fitting TRBD1. The CDR3 runs 15 residues. The junction had 7 bases not matched to a gene; V was cut back by 4 bases and J by 3 bases. Germline CDR1 reads SEHNR; CDR2 reads FQNEAQ (reference sequence). The DNA of the CDR3 is TGTGCCAGCAGCTCCCGGGACAGGGTGAGCTACGAGCAGTACTTC. It translates to CASSSRDRVSYEQYF.

This chain connects TRBV7-9 to TRBJ1-4, with 11 bases fitting TRBD1. The trim removed 1 base at V and 3 bases at J, leaving 7 bases unmatched. The length of the CDR3 is 18 residues. CDR1 is SEHNR, CDR2 FQNEAQ, per germline (reference sequence). The CDR3 region is CASSLGRTGGLSNEKLFF. In DNA form, the CDR3 reads TGTGCCAGCAGCTTAGGAAGGACAGGGGGCCTGTCTAATGAAAAACTGTTTTTT.

The chain recombines TRBV7-2 with TRBJ2-7; TRBD2 agrees at 9 bases. Trimming took 1 base from V and 4 from J; bases not matched to a gene: 8. The CDR3 has 16 amino acids. CDR1 is SGHTA and CDR2 is FQGNSA in the germline V gene. CDR3 nucleotide sequence: TGTGCCAGCAGCTTAGTGGCGGGGGGGCCGGGTTACGAGCAGTACTTC. This codes for CASSLVAGGPGYEQYF.

V and J are TRBV5-4 and TRBJ1-6; D might be TRBD1 (6 bases). The CDR3 is 14 residues long. The germline V and J ends were trimmed by 1 base and 8 bases, with 10 bases remaining between them. CDR1 is SGHNT, CDR2 YYREEE, per germline (reference sequence). This CDR3 is CASSLRQGYSPLHF. The CDR3 DNA reads TGTGCCAGCAGCTTGAGGCAGGGGTATTCACCCCTCCACTTT. Full variable domain (outside the CDR3, taken from reference TRBV5-4 and TRBJ1-6): ETGVTQSPTHLIKTRGQQVTLRCSSQSGHNTVSWYQQALGQGPQFIFQYYREEENGRGNFPPRFSGLQFPNYSSELNVNALELDDSALYLCASSLRQGYSPLHFGNGTRLTVT.

The V gene is TRBV7-9, the J gene TRBJ1-1; D gene unclear. Trimming took off 3 bases at V and 0 bases at J, with 8 bases between the two ends. This CDR3 is 14 amino acids long. The germline CDR1 and CDR2 sequences are SEHNR and FQNEAQ (reference sequence). The CDR3 region has the DNA TGTGCCAGCAGCTTCTCCAGCGTGAACACTGAAGCTTTCTTT. Its protein product is CASSFSSVNTEAFF.

V gene TRBV7-2 combines with J gene TRBJ2-3; 10 bases map to TRBD2. With V trimmed by 0 bases and J by 2 bases, 2 bases remained unmatched. This CDR3 is 16 amino acids long. Germline loops: CDR1 SGHTA, CDR2 FQGNSA. In nucleotides, the CDR3 is TGTGCCAGCAGCTTAGCTAGCGGGGGGCCCACAGATACGCAGTATTTT. The encoded protein is CASSLASGGPTDTQYF. The full variable domain, its missing parts supplied by reference TRBV7-2 and TRBJ2-3, is GAGVSQSPSNKVTEKGKDVELRCDPISGHTALYWYRQSLGQGLEFLIYFQGNSAPDKSGLPSDRFSAERTGGSVSTLTIQRTQQEDSAVYLCASSLASGGPTDTQYFGPGTRLTVL.

The chain combines TRBV28 with TRBJ1-6; no firm D call. Trimming pared 3 bases from V and 5 bases from J, leaving 8 bases between. This CDR3 has 14 amino acids. The V gene's germline CDR1 is MDHEN and CDR2 SYDVKM. The CDR3 bases are TGTGCCAGCAGTTTTGGCACGGATAATTCACCCCTCCACTTT. The encoded protein is CASSFGTDNSPLHF. The variable domain in full, with the rest retrieved from reference TRBV28 and TRBJ1-6, is DVKVTQSSRYLVKRTGEKVFLECVQDMDHENMFWYRQDPGLGLRLIYFSYDVKMKEKGDIPEGYSVSREKKERFSLILESASTNQTSMYLCASSFGTDNSPLHFGNGTRLTVT.

The chain has TRBV10-1 and TRBJ2-1; D unclear. The V end lost 2 bases, the J end lost 0 bases, and 11 bases lay between the germline ends. Germline V gives CDR1 WNHNN, CDR2 SYGVQD (reference sequence). CDR3 length equals 16 residues. CDR3 nucleotide sequence: TGCGCCAGCAGTGAGAGACTTCCTCGCTCCTACAATGAGCAGTTCTTC. Translated, it gives CASSERLPRSYNEQFF.

This clone has just one count. The chain has TRBV29-1 and TRBJ2-1, with D unclear. The CDR3 totals 12 residues. Trimming removed 4 bases from V and 10 bases from J, with 14 bases in between. Germline CDR1 SQVTM, CDR2 ANQGSEA. CDR3 nucleotides: TGCAGCGTTGGGATTGGGCTGAGAGAGCAGTTCTTC. Translation: CSVGIGLREQFF.